This T cell receptor (beta chain) was profiled in a study of shared clonotypes between healthy human individuals. Background on the study: Three plates were used per donor for CD4 naive, three for CD4 memory, two for CD8 naive and one for CD8 memory.

V was pared by 4 bases and J by 1 base, with 2 bases of the junction left unmatched. Germline V gene sequence: CDR1 SGHRS, CDR2 YFSETQ. The CDR3 is 15 amino acids. As concerns this clone: Its cognate antigen is unknown. Within the sample, other DNA sequences also encode this same CDR3.

The study, taken as a whole, reports: Memory subsets generally showed lower estimated richness than naive subsets.

Genomic DNA (from each subset) was split evenly across several immunoSEQ plates. Method: immunoSEQ multiplex PCR; TCRdb's copy keeps in-frame clones and lacks some. The data hold some 2,000,000 clones, with about 94% observed a single time. The TCR sequence derives from a young man in good health. The chain links TRBV5-1 to TRBJ2-5; TRBD2 matches at 12 bases. Sequencing was carried out using naive CD4+ T cells sorted from blood. Specified subset: CD45RA+ positively selected. CDR3 bases: TGCGCCAGCAGCGTACTAGCGGGGGGCCAAGAGACCCAGTACTTC. It specifies CASSVLAGGQETQYF. Full variable domain (missing parts from reference TRBV5-1 and TRBJ2-5): KAGVTQTPRYLIKTRGQQVTLSCSPISGHRSVSWYQQTPGQGLQFLFEYFSETQRNKGNFPGRFSGRQFSNSRSEMNVSTLELGDSALYLCASSVLAGGQETQYFGPGTRLLVL.